Sequencing of this T cell receptor beta chain was carried out in a study of blood T cell repertoires in COVID-19. The CDR3 is 15 residues long. Germline CDR1 SEHNR, CDR2 FQNEAQ (reference sequence). V gave up 5 bases and J gave up 3 bases, with 13 bases separating them. Original handling: Amplification of reference gene primers was used by the study to estimate nucleated cell counts. Sequencing was performed with immunoSEQ multiplex PCR; in TCRdb, only in-frame clones are kept and a portion is missing. Clonal size and the V and J genes are those of that table, whereas D and trimming came from the DNA. This sample carries 250,000 to 350,000 clones, roughly 87% of them seen once, and the ten largest clones take about 2%.

The chain uses TRBV7-9 and TRBJ1-4; a weak D match, TRBD1 (6 bases). The TCR sequence derives from a woman in her forties or fifties who had recovered from COVID-19. Sequencing was carried out using peripheral blood. The CDR3 reads CASSPQGGPNEKLFF. The DNA of the CDR3 is TGTGCCAGCAGCCCACAAGGGGGTCCTAATGAAAAACTGTTTTTT.